Following are 27 T cell receptor beta chains from one sample sequenced in a study of blood T cell repertoires in COVID-19. Measured with immunoSEQ multiplex PCR; TCRdb has only the in-frame clones, and not every one. The data contain 200,000 to 250,000 clones, nearly 85% of them seen just once; the ten biggest clones take up around 1.3%. Input material: peripheral blood. Every receptor here comes from a woman in her 30s with COVID-19, enrolled during active disease.

The V and J genes are TRBV25-1 and TRBJ1-4; possibly TRBD1 for D (5 bases). The CDR3 loop spans 15 amino acids. Germline V lookup: CDR1 MGHDK, CDR2 SYGVNS. V was pared by 3 bases and J by 1 base, with 9 bases between. The CDR3 region is CASSDRDRTNEKLFF. The CDR3 DNA reads as TGTGCCAGCAGTGACCGCGACAGAACTAATGAAAAACTGTTTTTT.

V usage is TRBV2 and J usage is TRBJ1-2; 7 bases map to TRBD1. The CDR3 totals 13 residues. The ends lost 6 bases at V and 4 bases at J; junction bases unmatched: 5. From germline, CDR1 is SNHLY and CDR2 FYNNEI. The CDR3 spells CASSDRDLYGYTF. Here the CDR3 DNA reads TGTGCCAGCAGCGACAGGGACCTCTATGGCTACACCTTC.

J is TRBJ2-1 and V is TRBV30; possible D gene TRBD2, 5 bases. Germline lookup yields CDR1 GTSNPN and CDR2 SVGIG (reference sequence). The CDR3 is made up of 14 amino acids. V was trimmed by 5 bases and J by 4 bases, leaving 15 bases between them. The CDR3 protein is CAWGSDYFYNEQFF. Here the CDR3 DNA reads TGTGCCTGGGGAAGCGACTATTTTTACAATGAGCAGTTCTTC.

The CDR3 DNA follows: TGTGCCAGCTCACCCTGGGGGGGGGACGAGCAGTACTTC. Translation: CASSPWGGDEQYF. The V and J genes are TRBV18 and TRBJ2-7, with 7 bases matching TRBD2. The CDR3 contains 13 residues. The germline V gene has CDR1 KGHSH and CDR2 LQKENI. J gave up 5 bases and V 3 bases, and 4 bases lay outside the gene matches.

This clone was counted between two and nine times. The chain is built from TRBV5-1 and TRBJ1-1, with D possibly TRBD1 on 6 matching bases. Trimming took 6 bases from V and 0 from J, leaving 15 bases between them. CDR3 length: 15 amino acids. Germline CDR1 is SGHRS and CDR2 is YFSETQ. The CDR3 DNA reads TGCGCCAGCAATACTGGGGGCCTCGTGAACACTGAAGCTTTCTTT. This translates into CASNTGGLVNTEAFF.

The chain combines TRBV10-2 with TRBJ2-3, with TRBD2 identical over 10 bases. The V and J ends lost 6 bases and 2 bases, in that order; junction bases with no gene match: 5. Germline V gene data show CDR1 as WSHSY and CDR2 as SAAADI. The length of the CDR3 is 15 residues. CDR3 coding DNA: TGCGCCAGCAGGGGGAGCGGGGGGGACACAGATACGCAGTATTTT. Protein sequence: CASRGSGGDTDTQYF.

This chain connects TRBV7-2 to TRBJ2-3; TRBD1 agrees at 7 bases. Germline CDR1 and CDR2: SGHTA and FQGNSA. The CDR3 covers 14 residues. V dropped 3 bases and J dropped 2; count of bases not matched to a gene: 2. This CDR3 reads CASSFQGDTDTQYF. DNA of the CDR3: TGTGCCAGCAGCTTTCAGGGGGACACAGATACGCAGTATTTT.

This chain connects TRBV7-9 to TRBJ2-5; 7 bases line up with TRBD2. The J segment lost 4 bases and the V segment lost 5 bases, leaving 4 bases of the junction unmatched. CDR1 SEHNR and CDR2 FQNEAQ come from the germline V gene (reference sequence). CDR3 size: 13 residues. The DNA of the CDR3 is TGTGCCAGCAGCCCTGCGGGGGTAGAGACCCAGTACTTC. As protein: CASSPAGVETQYF.

The chain is built from TRBV5-1 and TRBJ2-2, with a tentative D call TRBD2 (5 bases). Germline loops: CDR1 SGHRS, CDR2 YFSETQ. This CDR3 is built from 17 residues. V was trimmed by 4 bases and J by 6 bases, leaving 22 bases between them. The CDR3 spells CASSVASFTLVPGELFF. The CDR3 DNA reads as TGCGCCAGCAGCGTCGCCTCATTTACACTAGTGCCCGGGGAGCTGTTTTTT.

This clone was recorded only once. The chain combines TRBV9 with TRBJ2-1; TRBD1 agrees at 9 bases. The trim removed 3 bases at V and 5 bases at J, leaving 6 bases unmatched. Germline CDR1 is SGDLS and CDR2 is YYNGEE. The CDR3 is 15 residues long. This CDR3 reads CASSATGGRDNEQFF. As DNA, the CDR3 is TGTGCCAGCAGCGCTACAGGGGGCCGGGACAATGAGCAGTTCTTC.

This clone has a single count. The chain links TRBV5-1 to TRBJ1-6; D is unresolved. Per germline, CDR1 SGHRS and CDR2 YFSETQ. The germline V and J ends were trimmed by 2 bases and 0 bases, with 12 bases remaining between them. This CDR3 contains 17 residues. DNA for the CDR3: TGCGCCAGCAGCTTTGGGCAGTCCAGCTCCTATAATTCACCCCTCCACTTT. It yields the protein CASSFGQSSSYNSPLHF.

V gene TRBV2 combines with J gene TRBJ1-2; 7 nucleotides match TRBD1. This CDR3 contains 15 residues. From germline, CDR1 is SNHLY and CDR2 FYNNEI. The V and J ends lost 4 bases and 4 bases, in that order; junction bases with no gene match: 9. The CDR3 loop is CASSARQGLGYGYTF. DNA for the CDR3: TGTGCCAGCAGTGCCAGACAGGGCCTTGGCTATGGCTACACCTTC.

The V gene is TRBV4-1, the J gene TRBJ1-6; tentative D call: TRBD1 (6 bases). Germline-derived CDR1 and CDR2 are MGHRA and YSYEKL. With 0 bases removed from V and 5 bases from J, the gap between germline ends came to 20 bases. The CDR3 covers 19 residues. This CDR3 reads CASSQEGDRPAGDNSPLHF. CDR3 sequence (DNA): TGCGCCAGCAGCCAAGAAGGTGACAGGCCGGCCGGTGATAATTCACCCCTCCACTTT.

The chain couples TRBV10-3 to TRBJ2-7; D perhaps matches TRBD1 (5 bases). V gave up 4 bases and J gave up 9 bases, with 10 bases separating them. Germline CDR1 and CDR2: ENHRY and SYGVKD. CDR3 length: 11 amino acids. CDR3 in DNA: TGTGCCATCAGTGGAAGGGGCGGGCAGTACTTC. Translation: CAISGRGGQYF.

This chain uses TRBV10-3 with TRBJ1-2; D is possibly TRBD1 (5 bases). CDR3 size: 14 residues. Germline V gene sequence: CDR1 ENHRY, CDR2 SYGVKD. Trimming took 3 bases from V and 5 from J, leaving 13 bases between them. This chain's CDR3 is CAISESGLNYGYTF. CDR3 DNA: TGTGCCATCAGTGAATCAGGGTTAAATTATGGCTACACCTTC.

The chain employs TRBV7-9 and TRBJ2-1; 7 nucleotides line up with TRBD2. The germline gives CDR1 SEHNR, CDR2 FQNEAQ (reference sequence). The CDR3 extends over 14 amino acids. With V trimmed by 5 bases and J by 11 bases, 12 bases remained unmatched. The CDR3 spells CASSTSDDSRKQFF. The CDR3 DNA reads as TGTGCCAGCAGCACTAGCGACGACAGTCGTAAGCAGTTCTTC.

V gene TRBV5-6 combines with J gene TRBJ1-4, with TRBD1 matching 11 bases. The CDR3 is 17 residues long. Germline V gives CDR1 SGHDT, CDR2 YYEEEE. V shed 4 bases and J 10 bases; nucleotides not matched to a gene: 15. In DNA, the CDR3 is TGTGCCAGCAGCCAACCACACCGGGACAGGGGGGAAGGAAAACTGTTTTTT. Its translation: CASSQPHRDRGEGKLFF.

CDR3 region: CASSSPGVEDEQFF. The CDR3 DNA is TGTGCCAGCAGCTCCCCAGGGGTGGAGGATGAGCAGTTCTTC. J is TRBJ2-1 and V is TRBV5-4; D perhaps matches TRBD1 (6 bases). This CDR3 contains 14 residues. The ends were cut back, 3 bases at V and 8 bases at J, with 15 bases in the middle. CDR1 SGHNT and CDR2 YYREEE come from the germline V gene (reference sequence).

The chain carries TRBV7-3 and TRBJ2-7; 7 bases align to TRBD2. There are 15 residues in the CDR3. Germline V gives CDR1 SGHTA, CDR2 FQGTGA. The junction had 5 bases not matched to a gene; V was cut back by 0 bases and J by 3 bases. CDR3 sequence (DNA): TGTGCCAGCAGCTTAACTGGCGGGGGACTCTACGAGCAGTACTTC. Amino acids: CASSLTGGGLYEQYF.

The chain couples TRBV12-3 or TRBV12-4 to TRBJ1-2; D not resolved. The CDR3 length is 12 residues. Trimming took 1 base from V and 8 from J, leaving 8 bases between them. CDR3 bases: TGTGCCAGCAGTTTAGAGCGGCCAGGCTACACCTTC. Protein sequence: CASSLERPGYTF.

The V call is TRBV7-8, the J call TRBJ1-2; no reliable D call. Germline V gene sequence: CDR1 SGHVS, CDR2 FQNEAQ. Trimming took off 4 bases at V and 3 bases at J, with 9 bases between the two ends. This CDR3 comprises 13 residues. The CDR3 region is CASSSPGYYGYTF. Written as DNA, the CDR3 is TGTGCCAGCAGCTCCCCAGGCTACTATGGCTACACCTTC.

V gene TRBV5-6 combines with J gene TRBJ2-7; TRBD1 agrees at 10 bases. The V segment lost 4 bases and the J segment 0 bases; nucleotides outside the gene matches: 4. CDR1 SGHDT and CDR2 YYEEEE come from the germline V gene. The CDR3 covers 15 residues. The DNA of the CDR3 is TGTGCCAGCAGCCGGGACAGGGGACTCTCCTACGAGCAGTACTTC. Translation gives CASSRDRGLSYEQYF. Full variable domain (rest looked up from reference TRBV5-6 and TRBJ2-7): DAGVTQSPTHLIKTRGQQVTLRCSPKSGHDTVSWYQQALGQGPQFIFQYYEEEERQRGNFPDRFSGHQFPNYSSELNVNALLLGDSALYLCASSRDRGLSYEQYFGPGTRLTVT.

CDR3 in DNA: TGTGCCAGCAGTGTGACTAGCGGGGGGGCAACAGATACGCAGTATTTT. It is translated as CASSVTSGGATDTQYF. V gene TRBV6-4 combines with J gene TRBJ2-3; 14 bases map to TRBD2. The CDR3 length is 16 residues. Germline V CDR1 and CDR2: MRHNA, SNTAGT. The junction had 3 bases not matched to a gene; V was cut back by 4 bases and J by 3 bases.

V and J are TRBV29-1 and TRBJ2-1; unclear D gene. The CDR3 spans 12 residues. Germline V gene lookup returns CDR1 SQVTM and CDR2 ANQGSEA. The germline V and J ends were trimmed by 6 bases and 9 bases, with 15 bases remaining between them. CDR3 DNA: TGCAGCGTGGCCTCTAGTGTACTTGAGCAGTTCTTC. Amino acid sequence: CSVASSVLEQFF.

The chain links TRBV10-3 to TRBJ2-5; 8 bases match TRBD2. There are 14 residues in the CDR3. The V segment lost 4 bases and the J segment 5 bases; nucleotides outside the gene matches: 6. Germline CDR1 reads ENHRY; CDR2 reads SYGVKD. CDR3 amino acids: CAISVSGSEETQYF. The DNA for the CDR3 is TGTGCCATCAGTGTCAGCGGGAGTGAGGAGACCCAGTACTTC.

This clone was observed a single time. The chain has TRBV5-1 and TRBJ2-5, with 12 bases matching TRBD2. This CDR3 is 16 amino acids long. In germline, CDR1 is SGHRS, CDR2 YFSETQ. With 3 bases clipped from V and 0 bases from J, the junction kept 3 bases outside the gene matches. The CDR3 sequence is CASSWGLAGNQETQYF. The CDR3 coding sequence is TGCGCCAGCAGCTGGGGACTAGCGGGTAACCAAGAGACCCAGTACTTC.

The chain couples TRBV6-2 or TRBV6-3 to TRBJ2-1; weak D call: TRBD2 (5 bases). This CDR3 comprises 16 residues. The V and J ends lost 0 bases and 4 bases respectively, with 13 bases between them. Germline V gene sequence: CDR1 MNHEY, CDR2 SVGEGT. Here the CDR3 reads CASSYSMASQYNEQFF. CDR3 sequence (DNA): TGTGCCAGCAGTTACTCGATGGCTAGCCAGTACAATGAGCAGTTCTTC.